The rows below give T cell receptor beta chains drawn from one sample of a study of T cells in localized non-small cell lung cancer. Only in-frame clones appear in the TCRdb table, and some are missing; sequencing was by immunoSEQ multiplex PCR. The sample yields tens of thousands of clones, about 84% seen once. This specimen was peripheral blood, taken before any cancer treatment. All receptors derive from a man aged 35-75 years with stage III squamous cell lung carcinoma. The CDR3 runs from the conserved cysteine through the conserved F or W. The D gene is left open where the match is weak. Clone size appears in some rows only: once, few, many, or a class for an expanded clone.

CDR3	DNA	J	size	V	D
CASRGGLMDLNSPLHF	TGCGCCTCCCGGGGGGGCCTTATGGATTTAAATTCACCCCTCCACTTT	TRBJ1-6	NA	TRBV4-1	NA
CASSYSFASSNYGYTF	TGTGCCAGCAGTTACTCATTCGCCAGCTCTAACTATGGCTACACCTTC	TRBJ1-2	NA	TRBV6-5	NA
CASSLDLAGSNEQFF	TGTGCCAGCAGCTTGGATCTAGCGGGTTCCAATGAGCAGTTCTTC	TRBJ2-1	NA	TRBV5-4	TRBD2
CAWTRGYTEAFF	TGTGCCTGGACAAGGGGCTACACTGAAGCTTTCTTT	TRBJ1-1	few	TRBV30	NA
CASSQVVRGIGETQYF	TGCGCCAGCAGCCAAGTGGTAAGGGGGATTGGAGAGACCCAGTACTTC	TRBJ2-5	NA	TRBV4-1	NA
CATSRGQWNTEAFF	TGTGCCACCAGCAGAGGGCAGTGGAACACTGAAGCTTTCTTT	TRBJ1-1	NA	TRBV15	NA
CASSITRVAGEKLFF	TGTGCCAGTAGTATAACCAGGGTTGCGGGTGAAAAACTGTTTTTT	TRBJ1-4	NA	TRBV19	NA
CASSPETGLGKNIQYF	TGTGCCAGCAGCCCCGAAACGGGTCTAGGCAAAAACATTCAGTACTTC	TRBJ2-4	NA	TRBV14	NA
CASSEWGGSSYEQYF	TGTGCCAGCAGTGAATGGGGGGGAAGCTCCTACGAGCAGTACTTC	TRBJ2-7	NA	TRBV2	TRBD2
CASSEWEVEKLFF	TGTGCCAGCAGTGAGTGGGAGGTTGAAAAACTGTTTTTT	TRBJ1-4	few	TRBV6-1	NA
CASSPISGTSDNEQFF	TGTGCCAGCAGTCCAATCTCCGGCACTAGCGACAATGAGCAGTTCTTC	TRBJ2-1	NA	TRBV27	TRBD2
CASSFRTGYSNQPQHF	TGTGCCAGCAGCTTTAGGACAGGGTATAGCAATCAGCCCCAGCATTTT	TRBJ1-5	few	TRBV5-6	TRBD1
CASSGAHNEQFF	TGTGCCAGCAGCGGGGCCCACAATGAGCAGTTCTTC	TRBJ2-1	NA	TRBV18	TRBD2
CASSLTGTSGPRGTYEQYF	TGTGCCAGCAGTTTAACCGGGACTAGCGGGCCCCGGGGCACCTACGAGCAGTACTTC	TRBJ2-7	NA	TRBV28	TRBD2
CASSLAGGADTQYF	TGCGCCAGCAGCTTGGCCGGGGGCGCAGATACGCAGTATTTT	TRBJ2-3	NA	TRBV5-1	NA
CASRGTGTEYF	TGTGCCAGCAGAGGGACAGGTACGGAGTACTTC	TRBJ2-7	once	TRBV27	TRBD1
CASSLGTGVNQPQHF	TGTGCCAGCAGTTTAGGGACAGGAGTAAATCAGCCCCAGCATTTT	TRBJ1-5	NA	TRBV28	TRBD1
CASRPKGGVQPQHF	TGCGCCAGCAGACCAAAGGGGGGGGTTCAGCCCCAGCATTTT	TRBJ1-5	NA	TRBV23-1	NA
CANSRDSQETQYF	TGCGCCAACAGTCGGGACAGCCAAGAGACCCAGTACTTC	TRBJ2-5	NA	TRBV10-1	TRBD1
CASLKVEGVGELFF	TGTGCCAGCCTTAAGGTGGAGGGGGTCGGGGAGCTGTTTTTT	TRBJ2-2	NA	TRBV2	NA
CASSQERGGPPYEQYF	TGCGCCAGCAGCCAAGAGCGGGGGGGCCCACCCTACGAGCAGTACTTC	TRBJ2-7	NA	TRBV4-1	TRBD2
CASSSGSGVGYTF	TGTGCCAGCAGTTCTGGCAGCGGGGTTGGCTACACCTTC	TRBJ1-2	NA	TRBV28	NA
CASSSDARIYEQYF	TGTGCCAGCAGCTCTGATGCGCGGATCTACGAGCAGTACTTC	TRBJ2-7	few	TRBV5-6	NA
CASSLGQGANYGYTF	TGTGCCAGCAGCTTAGGACAGGGAGCTAACTATGGCTACACCTTC	TRBJ1-2	NA	TRBV7-2	TRBD1
CASSSWGAQETQYF	TGTGCCAGCAGCTCGTGGGGAGCCCAAGAGACCCAGTACTTC	TRBJ2-5	NA	TRBV7-8	NA
CASSPFGGSNQPQHF	TGTGCCAGCAGCCCATTCGGCGGGAGCAATCAGCCCCAGCATTTT	TRBJ1-5	NA	TRBV5-5	NA
CASSQGPNTEAFF	TGTGCCAGCAGCCAGGGGCCCAACACTGAAGCTTTCTTT	TRBJ1-1	NA	TRBV7-3	NA
CASSLPSSGSGDTQYF	TGTGCCAGCAGTTTACCCTCTAGCGGGAGTGGAGATACGCAGTATTTT	TRBJ2-3	NA	TRBV28	TRBD2
CASSPGAYTEAFF	TGTGCCAGCAGTCCAGGGGCATACACTGAAGCTTTCTTT	TRBJ1-1	few	TRBV7-6	NA
CASSPRQRGERDTQYF	TGTGCCAGCTCACCAAGACAAAGGGGGGAGCGGGATACGCAGTATTTT	TRBJ2-3	NA	TRBV18	NA
CASSLERGSYNSPLHF	TGTGCCAGCAGCTTGGAGAGGGGGTCGTATAATTCACCCCTCCACTTT	TRBJ1-6	NA	TRBV5-8	NA
CASSLTIENRDEQFF	TGTGCCAGCAGCTTAACGATTGAGAACAGAGATGAGCAGTTCTTC	TRBJ2-1	NA	TRBV7-3	NA
CASSPRKGSYEQYF	TGTGCCAGCTCACCGAGAAAGGGTTCCTACGAGCAGTACTTC	TRBJ2-7	NA	TRBV18	NA
CAISGTDTQYF	TGTGCCATCAGTGGGACAGATACGCAGTATTTT	TRBJ2-3	once	TRBV10-3	NA
CASLGEGYEQYF	TGTGCCAGCCTGGGGGAAGGGTACGAGCAGTACTTC	TRBJ2-7	once	TRBV6-5	NA
CASSLQVHEAGELFF	TGTGCCAGCAGCTTACAGGTTCATGAAGCCGGGGAGCTGTTTTTT	TRBJ2-2	NA	TRBV7-8	NA
CASSVDEGAGETQYF	TGTGCCAGCAGCGTAGATGAGGGGGCCGGGGAGACCCAGTACTTC	TRBJ2-5	NA	TRBV9	TRBD1
CASSHRGSNEQYF	TGCGCCAGCAGCCACCGCGGGTCCAACGAGCAGTACTTC	TRBJ2-7	NA	TRBV4-1	NA
CASSPLGGTYNSPLHF	TGTGCCAGCTCACCACTCGGCGGAACTTATAATTCACCCCTCCACTTT	TRBJ1-6	NA	TRBV18	NA
CASSQWDSFTTTDTQYF	TGTGCCAGCAGCCAATGGGACAGCTTCACGACCACAGATACGCAGTATTTT	TRBJ2-3	NA	TRBV4-2	TRBD1
CASSFLGGHEAFF	TGTGCCAGCAGCTTTCTGGGAGGGCATGAAGCTTTCTTT	TRBJ1-1	NA	TRBV7-2	NA
CASSWGDSYEQYF	TGCGCCAGCAGCTGGGGAGATAGCTACGAGCAGTACTTC	TRBJ2-7	NA	TRBV5-1	NA
CASSHFGADYGYTF	TGTGCCAGCAGCCATTTCGGGGCTGACTATGGCTACACCTTC	TRBJ1-2	NA	TRBV5-4	NA
CASSRTANQPQHF	TGTGCCAGCTCCCGGACAGCCAATCAGCCCCAGCATTTT	TRBJ1-5	NA	TRBV28	NA
CASSQEEGSNSPLHF	TGCGCCAGCAGCCAAGAAGAAGGGAGTAATTCACCCCTCCACTTT	TRBJ1-6	NA	TRBV4-1	NA
CASSDREPGANVLTF	TGTGCCAGCAGTGACAGGGAGCCTGGGGCCAACGTCCTGACTTTC	TRBJ2-6	NA	TRBV6-6	TRBD1
CAWSKELAGAGEQYF	TGTGCCTGGAGTAAAGAACTAGCGGGAGCAGGAGAGCAGTACTTC	TRBJ2-7	NA	TRBV30	TRBD2
CASFGDGSNQPQHF	TGTGCCAGTTTTGGGGACGGTAGCAATCAGCCCCAGCATTTT	TRBJ1-5	NA	TRBV28	NA
CASSPSGRAGNEQFF	TGTGCCAGCAGCCCTAGCGGGAGGGCCGGGAATGAGCAGTTCTTC	TRBJ2-1	NA	TRBV7-9	TRBD2
CASSLGGGAADTQYF	TGTGCCAGCAGCTTAGGGGGGGGCGCGGCAGATACGCAGTATTTT	TRBJ2-3	once	TRBV7-8	NA
CAWRAASSGANVLTF	TGTGCCTGGAGAGCCGCAAGCTCTGGGGCCAACGTCCTGACTTTC	TRBJ2-6	NA	TRBV30	NA
CASSSGGQANTEAFF	TGTGCCAGCAGCTCGGGAGGCCAGGCGAACACTGAAGCTTTCTTT	TRBJ1-1	NA	TRBV11-3	NA
CASSLGSQETQYF	TGCGCCAGCAGCCTCGGGAGTCAAGAGACCCAGTACTTC	TRBJ2-5	NA	TRBV5-1	NA